The following is a T cell receptor beta chain sequence with its context. This record comes from a study of cytomegalovirus exposure and HLA in healthy donors. CDR3 size: 17 residues. Trimming took 6 bases from V and 6 from J; bases not matched to a gene: 9. Germline lookup yields CDR1 LNHDA and CDR2 SQIVND (reference sequence). The PCR ran on 60 Vbeta and 13 Jbeta primers. Assay: immunoSEQ multiplex PCR; the TCRdb copy retains only in-frame clones and omits some. The table includes roughly 190,000 clones, 83% detected once. V is TRBV19 and J is TRBJ2-2, with 14 bases matching TRBD2. The specimen sequenced was PBMCs. This receptor was taken from a man in his forties or fifties in good health and CMV-seropositive. The DNA of the CDR3 is TGTGCCAGTAGACCCCCGGGACTAGCGGGAGAAGCCGGGGAGCTGTTTTTT. As protein: CASRPPGLAGEAGELFF.